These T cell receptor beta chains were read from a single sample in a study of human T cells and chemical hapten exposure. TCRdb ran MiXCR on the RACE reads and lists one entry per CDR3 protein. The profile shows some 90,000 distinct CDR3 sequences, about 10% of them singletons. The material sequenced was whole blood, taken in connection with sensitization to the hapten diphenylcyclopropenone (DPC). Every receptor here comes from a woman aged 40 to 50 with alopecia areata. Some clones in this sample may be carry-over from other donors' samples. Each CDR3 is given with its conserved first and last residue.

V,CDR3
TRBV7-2,CASSPVDTQYF
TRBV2,CASSGGLWNSRYEQYF
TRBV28,CASSYLRSDSYNEQFF
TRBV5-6,CASSLPSSPGEQFF
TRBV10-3,CATSTSGANTGELFF
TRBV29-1,CSVLARDEQYF
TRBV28,CASSSYRKLGTSGPYRTDTQYF
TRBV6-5,CASGPRGTGGYEQYF
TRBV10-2,CASRARAGDTQYF
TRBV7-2,CASSSGFYEQYF
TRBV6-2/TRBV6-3,CASSHGQGFSLMNTEAFF
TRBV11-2,CASSPHRDGELFF
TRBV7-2,CASNSRQLGNIQYF
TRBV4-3,CASSQDLVGVNTEAFF
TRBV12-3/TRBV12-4,CASSPSGNWGRNTIYF
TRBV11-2,CASSLAEGVSYEQYF
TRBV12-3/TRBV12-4,CASGETGAGTDTQYF
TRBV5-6,CASSLRPQETQYF
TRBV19,CASGSRGVAISNQPQHF
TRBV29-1,CSVERGRVYGYTF
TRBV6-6,CASTPQGGALKLFF
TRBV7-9,CASSPSGGSSPLHF
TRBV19,CASTTGGQNQETQYF
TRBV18,CASSGDRIANTGELFF
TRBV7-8,CASSFNEGELFF
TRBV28,CASSLLGRGAFF
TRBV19,CASMGEIETQYF
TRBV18,CASSPGTDTYEQYF
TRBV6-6,CASSVGGDLGYEQYF
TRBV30,CAWSARTGKGRGYTF
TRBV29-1,CSVGQDLNSPLHF
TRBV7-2,CASSLDWGNYNEQFF
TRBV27,CASSPRQGVVTGELFF
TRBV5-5,CASSLTGDVYGYTF
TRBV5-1,CASSLDSYTQYF
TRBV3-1,CASSHSWTSFNEQFF
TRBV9,CASSPNRGGASNQPQHF
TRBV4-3,CASSQEAQGRDTQYF
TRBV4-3,CASSQDPANTEAFF
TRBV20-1,CSASHKWGAGRRDSPLHF
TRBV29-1,CSVVTGQETQYF
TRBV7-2,CASSLAVTSGSTDTQYF
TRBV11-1,CASSFNGEAFF
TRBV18,CASSPRRLANEQFF